Following are 20 T cell receptor beta chains from one sample sequenced in a study of tumour-infiltrating T cells in Burkitt lymphoma. TCRdb's copy holds only in-frame clones and misses some; the assay was immunoSEQ multiplex PCR. Of approximately 2,500 clones listed, around 81% are singletons. The sample comprised tumor tissue. Receptors were obtained from a human donor with diffuse large B-cell lymphoma.

The CDR3 region is CASTKTGGAGETQYF. The DNA of the CDR3 is TGTGCCAGCACCAAAACGGGAGGGGCTGGGGAGACCCAGTACTTC. The chain recombines TRBV7-9 with TRBJ2-5; 8 nucleotides agree with TRBD2. Germline V gene lookup returns CDR1 SEHNR and CDR2 FQNEAQ (reference sequence). J was trimmed by 5 bases and V by 7 bases; bases with no gene match: 12. The CDR3 is 15 amino acids.

A remark on this clone: One end of the junction is discordant with germline, which a read error may explain. The chain combines TRBV2 with TRBJ1-2; D remains unclear. This CDR3 is 12 amino acids long. From germline, CDR1 is SNHLY and CDR2 FYNNEI. CDR3 sequence: CASSEPGSAQCF. The CDR3 DNA reads TGTGCCAGCAGTGAACCCGGCAGCGCCCAATGCTTC.

The J gene is TRBJ2-3, the V gene TRBV7-3; weak D call: TRBD1 (6 bases). The CDR3 consists of 14 residues. Trimming cost V 3 bases and J 6 bases, with 13 bases left between them. CDR1 is SGHTA, CDR2 FQGTGA, per germline. This CDR3 reads CASSLQGSSDTQYF. DNA of the CDR3: TGTGCCAGCAGCTTGCAGGGGAGCTCGGATACGCAGTATTTT.

This clone is labeled as large. The gene calls are TRBV13 and TRBJ2-7, with a weak D call TRBD2 (5 bases). This CDR3 contains 13 residues. V lost 2 bases, J lost 4 bases, and 9 bases lay in between. Germline CDR1 reads PRHDT; CDR2 reads FYEKMQ (reference sequence). CDR3: CASSLLARYEQYF. For the CDR3, the DNA is TGTGCCAGCAGCTTACTAGCTCGGTACGAGCAGTACTTC.

The chain links TRBV6-5 to TRBJ2-1; the D call may be TRBD1 or TRBD2 (6 bases each). V lost 2 bases and J lost 8, with 16 bases in between. CDR1 is MNHEY, CDR2 SVGAGI, per germline. This CDR3 is built from 15 residues. CDR3 in amino acids: CASSYRGLWVDEQFF. Here the CDR3 DNA reads TGTGCCAGCAGTTACCGGGGGCTTTGGGTTGATGAGCAGTTCTTC.

The chain couples TRBV6-5 to TRBJ1-2; the D gene is possibly TRBD1 (6 bases). CDR1 is MNHEY, CDR2 SVGAGI, per germline. Trimming took off 6 bases at V and 5 bases at J, with 16 bases between the two ends. The CDR3 runs to 14 residues. CDR3 region: CASRRQAKGYGYTF. For the CDR3, the DNA is TGTGCCAGCAGAAGACAGGCGAAAGGATATGGCTACACCTTC.

The rearrangement uses TRBV4-2 and TRBJ2-5; D gene unclear. Trimming stripped 3 bases from V and 1 base from J, with 6 bases between. CDR1 is LGHNA, CDR2 YNFKEQ, per germline. The CDR3 has 13 amino acids. The CDR3 nucleotides are TGTGCCAGCAGCCAGGGATTCCAAGAGACCCAGTACTTC. Protein: CASSQGFQETQYF.

There are a few counts of this clone. The J gene is TRBJ1-3, the V gene TRBV4-3; D gene uncertain. The CDR3 is 15 amino acids. V dropped 1 base and J dropped 0 bases, with 7 bases sitting between them. In germline, CDR1 is LGHNA, CDR2 YSLEER. CDR3 bases: TGCGCCAGCAGCCAAGGAGGAAGCTCTGGAAACACCATATATTTT. It yields the protein CASSQGGSSGNTIYF.

This clone was picked up one time. The gene calls are TRBV7-9 and TRBJ2-2, with D unclear. The CDR3 is made up of 16 amino acids. V was clipped by 5 bases and J by 6 bases, with 19 bases between them. Germline V gives CDR1 SEHNR, CDR2 FQNEAQ (reference sequence). DNA of the CDR3: TGTGCCAGCAGCCCGAAGGAGCCCTGGGTCGCCGGGGAGCTGTTTTTT. This sequence encodes CASSPKEPWVAGELFF.

V and J are TRBV15 and TRBJ2-7, with TRBD1 matching 7 bases. This CDR3 region has 16 residues. From germline, CDR1 is LNHNV and CDR2 YYDKDF (reference sequence). The J segment lost 3 bases and the V segment lost 3 bases, leaving 11 bases of the junction unmatched. The CDR3, as DNA: TGTGCCACCAGCAGGCCGTCGAGGACAGGTAGCTACGAGCAGTACTTC. Its translation is CATSRPSRTGSYEQYF.

This chain links TRBV6-5 with TRBJ1-3; no firm D call. This CDR3 has 16 amino acids. Trimming took off 0 bases at V and 0 bases at J, with 9 bases between the two ends. Germline V CDR1 and CDR2: MNHEY, SVGAGI. Here the CDR3 reads CASSYSEQGSGNTIYF. CDR3 nucleotide sequence: TGTGCCAGCAGTTACTCTGAACAAGGCTCTGGAAACACCATATATTTT.

The chain carries TRBV27 and TRBJ2-1; 10 nucleotides line up with TRBD2. Germline values: CDR1 MNHEY, CDR2 SMNVEV (reference sequence). This CDR3 is 16 amino acids long. V lost 4 bases, J lost 5 bases, and 8 bases stayed unmatched. In DNA, the CDR3 is TGTGCCAGCAGTTCTGGTCGGCTAGCGGGAGACAATGAGCAGTTCTTC. It codes for CASSSGRLAGDNEQFF.

The rearrangement links TRBV4-1 to TRBJ2-7, with 9 bases identical to TRBD1. CDR3 length equals 15 residues. Germline trimming cut 3 bases from V and 9 bases from J; bases unmatched to any gene: 12. Germline V gives CDR1 MGHRA, CDR2 YSYEKL. The CDR3 protein is CASSHAQGAKDGQYF. The CDR3 DNA follows: TGCGCCAGCAGCCACGCACAGGGGGCGAAGGACGGGCAGTACTTC.

V usage is TRBV30 and J usage is TRBJ2-1, with 9 positions matching TRBD2. The CDR3 covers 12 residues. V was clipped by 4 bases and J by 10 bases; unmatched bases: 5. Germline assignment: CDR1 GTSNPN and CDR2 SVGIG (reference sequence). CDR3 sequence reads: CAWTSGGHEQFF. CDR3 bases: TGTGCCTGGACGAGCGGGGGGCACGAGCAGTTCTTC.

The genes are TRBV7-2 and TRBJ2-5, with D perhaps TRBD1 or TRBD2 (5 bases each). The CDR3 covers 13 residues. Germline lookup yields CDR1 SGHTA and CDR2 FQGNSA. The V end was cut by 4 bases, the J end by 7 bases, with 13 bases between. CDR3 sequence: CASSSLGGGTQYF. The CDR3 nucleotides are TGTGCCAGCAGCTCGCTGGGTGGGGGGACCCAGTACTTC. The variable domain in full, completed from reference TRBV7-2 and TRBJ2-5, reads GAGVSQSPSNKVTEKGKDVELRCDPISGHTALYWYRQSLGQGLEFLIYFQGNSAPDKSGLPSDRFSAERTGGSVSTLTIQRTQQEDSAVYLCASSSLGGGTQYFGPGTRLLVL.

This clone was counted a few times. The V call is TRBV4-1, the J call TRBJ2-7; 7 positions agree with TRBD2. CDR1 is MGHRA and CDR2 is YSYEKL in the germline V gene. The V segment lost 5 bases and the J segment 3 bases; nucleotides outside the gene matches: 7. CDR3 size: 14 residues. The CDR3 sequence is CASSTRLAGYEQYF. DNA for the CDR3: TGCGCCAGCAGCACCAGACTAGCTGGCTACGAGCAGTACTTC.

The rearrangement links TRBV27 to TRBJ2-7; either TRBD1 or TRBD2 may supply D (5 bases each). Trimming took 11 bases from V and 4 from J, leaving 15 bases between them. There are 12 residues in the CDR3. Germline CDR1 is MNHEY and CDR2 is SMNVEV (reference sequence). This chain's CDR3 is CAAGLRRYEQYF. In DNA, the CDR3 is TGTGCCGCAGGGCTGAGGAGGTACGAGCAGTACTTC.

The rearrangement links TRBV4-3 to TRBJ1-4; D not certain. Germline CDR1 LGHNA, CDR2 YSLEER. This CDR3 comprises 13 residues. With 2 bases removed from V and 7 bases from J, the gap between germline ends came to 8 bases. The CDR3, as DNA: TGCGCCAGCAGCCAATCTATCGGTGAAAAACTGTTTTTT. Its protein product is CASSQSIGEKLFF.

The chain carries TRBV7-9 and TRBJ2-7; weak D call: TRBD2 (5 bases). Per germline, CDR1 SEHNR and CDR2 FQNEAQ (reference sequence). This CDR3 is built from 13 residues. Between the trimmed V and J ends, which lost 1 base and 7 bases, there was a span of 11 bases. CDR3 region: CASSLGGLVEQYF. Written as DNA, the CDR3 is TGTGCCAGCAGCTTAGGCGGACTGGTAGAGCAGTACTTC. Full variable domain (rest looked up from reference TRBV7-9 and TRBJ2-7): DTGVSQNPRHKITKRGQNVTFRCDPISEHNRLYWYRQTLGQGPEFLTYFQNEAQLEKSRLLSDRFSAERPKGSFSTLEIQRTEQGDSAMYLCASSLGGLVEQYFGPGTRLTVT.

The chain has TRBV18 and TRBJ2-7; the match to TRBD1 covers 9 bases. The germline V gene has CDR1 KGHSH and CDR2 LQKENI. V shed 3 bases, J shed 5 bases, and the junction held 5 bases outside the gene matches. This CDR3 is 14 amino acids long. CDR3 DNA: TGTGCCAGCTCACCGACGTGGGACAGGGACGAGCAGTACTTC. It yields the protein CASSPTWDRDEQYF.